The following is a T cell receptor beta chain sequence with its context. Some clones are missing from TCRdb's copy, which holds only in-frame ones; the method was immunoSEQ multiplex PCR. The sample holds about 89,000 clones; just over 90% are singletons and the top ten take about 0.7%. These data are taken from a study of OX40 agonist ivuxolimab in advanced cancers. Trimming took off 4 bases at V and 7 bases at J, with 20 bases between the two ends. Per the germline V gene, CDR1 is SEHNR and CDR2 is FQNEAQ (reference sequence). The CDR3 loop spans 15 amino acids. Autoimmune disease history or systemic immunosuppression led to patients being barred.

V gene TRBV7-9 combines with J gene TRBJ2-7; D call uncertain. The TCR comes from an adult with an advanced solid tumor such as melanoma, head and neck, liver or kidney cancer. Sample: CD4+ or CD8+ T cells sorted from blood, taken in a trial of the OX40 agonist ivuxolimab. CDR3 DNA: TGTGCCAGCAGCTCCATTTCTCCAGTTGTAAGTGAGCAGTACTTC. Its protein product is CASSSISPVVSEQYF.